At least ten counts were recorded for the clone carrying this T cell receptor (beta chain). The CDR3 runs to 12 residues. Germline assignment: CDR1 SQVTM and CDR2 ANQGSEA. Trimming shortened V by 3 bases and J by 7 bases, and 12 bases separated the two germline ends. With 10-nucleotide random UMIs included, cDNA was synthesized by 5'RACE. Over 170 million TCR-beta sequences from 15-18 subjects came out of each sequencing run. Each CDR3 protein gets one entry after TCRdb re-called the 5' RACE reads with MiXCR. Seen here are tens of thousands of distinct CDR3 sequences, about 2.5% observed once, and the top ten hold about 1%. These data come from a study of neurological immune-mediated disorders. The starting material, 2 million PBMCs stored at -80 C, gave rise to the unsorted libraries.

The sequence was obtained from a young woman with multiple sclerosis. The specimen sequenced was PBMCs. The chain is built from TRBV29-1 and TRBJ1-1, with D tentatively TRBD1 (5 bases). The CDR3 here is CSVDRVGVEAFF. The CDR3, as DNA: TGCAGCGTTGACAGGGTAGGGGTTGAAGCTTTCTTT.